A selection of T cell receptor beta chains follows, all from one sample in a study of OX40 agonist ivuxolimab in advanced cancers. The protocol was immunoSEQ multiplex PCR, while the TCRdb copy is restricted to in-frame clones and leaves out a portion. In the table there are 60,000 to 80,000 clones, 65% to 90% of which are singletons. Sequenced material: CD4+ or CD8+ T cells sorted from blood, taken in a trial of the OX40 agonist ivuxolimab. Source of these receptors: an adult with an advanced solid tumor such as melanoma, head and neck, liver or kidney cancer. Each CDR3 is given with its conserved first and last residue. A D gene is named only where the DNA matches it firmly. Size is omitted from some rows. Given values are once, few, many or a class for expanded clones.

abundance: few
d_gene: -
j_gene: TRBJ2-3
v_gene: TRBV28
CDR3nt: TGTGCCAGCAGTTCGATCGGCGACTTGACAGATACGCAGTATTTT
CDR3aa: CASSSIGDLTDTQYF

abundance: -
d_gene: -
j_gene: TRBJ1-3
v_gene: TRBV18
CDR3nt: TGTGCCAGCTCACCACCGGCAGACTTCTCTGGAAACACCATATATTTT
CDR3aa: CASSPPADFSGNTIYF

abundance: once
d_gene: -
j_gene: TRBJ2-3
v_gene: TRBV9
CDR3nt: TGTGCCAGCACCCGTTCAGGGTTAAGGGAGGATACGCAGTATTTT
CDR3aa: CASTRSGLREDTQYF

abundance: -
d_gene: -
j_gene: TRBJ1-1
v_gene: TRBV5-1
CDR3nt: TGCGCCAGCACCCTGGGGGCGGCGATGAACACTGAAGCTTTCTTT
CDR3aa: CASTLGAAMNTEAFF

abundance: -
d_gene: -
j_gene: TRBJ2-7
v_gene: TRBV4-3
CDR3nt: TGCGCCAGCAGCCAAGAGGGCAGGGACTACGAGCAGTACTTC
CDR3aa: CASSQEGRDYEQYF

abundance: -
d_gene: TRBD1
j_gene: TRBJ2-1
v_gene: TRBV7-2
CDR3nt: TGTGCCAGCAGCTTCGTGGACAGGGGGCGAGGTGAGCAGTTCTTC
CDR3aa: CASSFVDRGRGEQFF

abundance: -
d_gene: -
j_gene: TRBJ2-1
v_gene: TRBV29-1
CDR3nt: TGCAGCGTTGTAGACCTGAACTCCAATGAGCAGTTCTTC
CDR3aa: CSVVDLNSNEQFF

abundance: -
d_gene: TRBD1
j_gene: TRBJ2-7
v_gene: TRBV5-4
CDR3nt: TGTGCCAGCAGCTTGGGACAGGGTTTCTACGAGCAGTACTTC
CDR3aa: CASSLGQGFYEQYF

abundance: -
d_gene: -
j_gene: TRBJ1-4
v_gene: TRBV20-1
CDR3nt: TGCAGTGCGGAGTACGAAAAACTGTTTTTT
CDR3aa: CSAEYEKLFF

abundance: -
d_gene: TRBD1
j_gene: TRBJ1-1
v_gene: TRBV6-5
CDR3nt: TGTGCCAGCAACTCCATCGACAGGGACGAACGGGTAGCTTTCTTT
CDR3aa: CASNSIDRDERVAFF

abundance: -
d_gene: -
j_gene: TRBJ2-3
v_gene: TRBV19
CDR3nt: TGTGCCAGTAGTAGGGACAACACAGATACGCAGTATTTT
CDR3aa: CASSRDNTDTQYF

abundance: -
d_gene: TRBD1
j_gene: TRBJ1-6
v_gene: TRBV4-1
CDR3nt: TGCGCCAGCAGCCAAGGACAGGGTATTTCACCCCTCCACTTT
CDR3aa: CASSQGQGISPLHF

abundance: -
d_gene: -
j_gene: TRBJ2-7
v_gene: TRBV19
CDR3nt: TGTGCCAGTAGTCCCTACCCTCAGACCTACGAGCAGTACTTC
CDR3aa: CASSPYPQTYEQYF

abundance: -
d_gene: TRBD2
j_gene: TRBJ2-7
v_gene: TRBV4-1
CDR3nt: TGCGCCAGCAGCCACGGGACTAGCGGGAGGGCCGGCACCTACGAGCAGTACTTC
CDR3aa: CASSHGTSGRAGTYEQYF

abundance: -
d_gene: -
j_gene: TRBJ2-3
v_gene: TRBV2
CDR3nt: TGTGCCAGCGACGAGGTTATACGAAGCACAGATACGCAGTATTTT
CDR3aa: CASDEVIRSTDTQYF

abundance: -
d_gene: TRBD2
j_gene: TRBJ2-4
v_gene: TRBV27
CDR3nt: TGTGCCAGCAGTTTACTAGCGGGAGAGGTAGGGAACATTCAGTACTTC
CDR3aa: CASSLLAGEVGNIQYF

abundance: -
d_gene: -
j_gene: TRBJ2-3
v_gene: TRBV27
CDR3nt: TGTGCCAGCAGTCCCAGGACTCGAAGCCTCAGCACAGATACGCAGTATTTT
CDR3aa: CASSPRTRSLSTDTQYF

abundance: few
d_gene: -
j_gene: TRBJ1-6
v_gene: TRBV27
CDR3nt: TGTGCCAGCAGTTCCTTCAGTGGAAATTCACCCCTCCACTTT
CDR3aa: CASSSFSGNSPLHF

abundance: -
d_gene: -
j_gene: TRBJ2-7
v_gene: TRBV9
CDR3nt: TGTGCCAGCAGCGTAGGGCGGTCAGCGGCGAACTCCTACGAGCAGTACTTC
CDR3aa: CASSVGRSAANSYEQYF

abundance: -
d_gene: -
j_gene: TRBJ2-5
v_gene: TRBV27
CDR3nt: TGTGCCACCCATAAGGAGGCCGGGGAGACCCAGTACTTC
CDR3aa: CATHKEAGETQYF

abundance: -
d_gene: -
j_gene: TRBJ2-4
v_gene: TRBV10-2
CDR3nt: TGCGCCAGCAGTGAGGAGGGAGGCTTCGAAAAATGGTACATTCAGTACTTC
CDR3aa: CASSEEGGFEKWYIQYF

abundance: -
d_gene: -
j_gene: TRBJ2-5
v_gene: TRBV19
CDR3nt: TGTGCCGTCTCCACCGGCGGGGCCCAAGAGACCCAGTACTTC
CDR3aa: CAVSTGGAQETQYF

abundance: -
d_gene: TRBD2
j_gene: TRBJ2-1
v_gene: TRBV5-3
CDR3nt: TGTGCCAGAAGCTGGACTAGCGGGTGGGCTTCAGGCAATGAGCAGTTCTTC
CDR3aa: CARSWTSGWASGNEQFF

abundance: -
d_gene: TRBD1
j_gene: TRBJ1-2
v_gene: TRBV5-1
CDR3nt: TGCGCCAGCAGCTTGGGCAGGGGGCCTAACTATGGCTACACCTTC
CDR3aa: CASSLGRGPNYGYTF

abundance: -
d_gene: TRBD2
j_gene: TRBJ2-2
v_gene: TRBV11-2
CDR3nt: TGTGCCAGCAGCTGGACTAGCGGAGAGGCGGGGGAGCTGTTTTTT
CDR3aa: CASSWTSGEAGELFF

abundance: once
d_gene: TRBD1
j_gene: TRBJ1-3
v_gene: TRBV11-2
CDR3nt: TGTGCCAGCAGCCCGACAGGGACTGGAAACACCATATATTTT
CDR3aa: CASSPTGTGNTIYF

abundance: -
d_gene: TRBD1
j_gene: TRBJ1-6
v_gene: TRBV10-3
CDR3nt: TGTGCCACACTAGGTGGGACAGGGGGGAATTCACCCCTCCACTTT
CDR3aa: CATLGGTGGNSPLHF

abundance: -
d_gene: TRBD1
j_gene: TRBJ1-4
v_gene: TRBV18
CDR3nt: TGTGCCAGCTCACGGGACAGGGGAGGACTGTTTTTT
CDR3aa: CASSRDRGGLFF

abundance: -
d_gene: -
j_gene: TRBJ1-2
v_gene: TRBV30
CDR3nt: TGTGCCTGGGGGGGTCGCAATGGCTACACCTTC
CDR3aa: CAWGGRNGYTF

abundance: -
d_gene: TRBD2
j_gene: TRBJ2-3
v_gene: TRBV19
CDR3nt: TGTGCCAGCGCCCCGGGAGGTAGGGGCACAGATACGCAGTATTTT
CDR3aa: CASAPGGRGTDTQYF

abundance: -
d_gene: -
j_gene: TRBJ2-1
v_gene: TRBV5-1
CDR3nt: TGCGCCAACCCCTTGGCTAAGGTGGGGAATGAGCAGTTCTTC
CDR3aa: CANPLAKVGNEQFF

abundance: few
d_gene: TRBD1
j_gene: TRBJ1-4
v_gene: TRBV4-3
CDR3nt: TGCGCCAGCAGCCTACAGGGGTTAACAACTAATGAAAAACTGTTTTTT
CDR3aa: CASSLQGLTTNEKLFF

abundance: -
d_gene: TRBD1
j_gene: TRBJ2-7
v_gene: TRBV11-3
CDR3nt: TGTGCCAGCAGCCCTAGACAGGGGGCGCGGTACGAGCAGTACTTC
CDR3aa: CASSPRQGARYEQYF

abundance: few
d_gene: -
j_gene: TRBJ2-2
v_gene: TRBV19
CDR3nt: TGTGCCAGTACCTTCAATAGGCGAGGACTTAACACCGGGGAGCTGTTTTTT
CDR3aa: CASTFNRRGLNTGELFF

abundance: -
d_gene: TRBD1
j_gene: TRBJ1-6
v_gene: TRBV25-1
CDR3nt: TGTGCCAGCAGTGTGGGACAGAATAATTCACCCCTCCACTTT
CDR3aa: CASSVGQNNSPLHF

abundance: -
d_gene: TRBD1
j_gene: TRBJ2-7
v_gene: TRBV4-3
CDR3nt: TGCGCCAGCAGCCAAGTTTTGGGACAGGGGAACCACGAGCAGTACTTC
CDR3aa: CASSQVLGQGNHEQYF

abundance: -
d_gene: -
j_gene: TRBJ2-7
v_gene: TRBV18
CDR3nt: TGTGCCAGCTCTCCTTATTCCTACGAGCAGTACTTC
CDR3aa: CASSPYSYEQYF

abundance: -
d_gene: -
j_gene: TRBJ2-5
v_gene: TRBV11-2
CDR3nt: TGTGCCAGCAGCTTAGGTGCAGCCCAAGAGACCCAGTACTTC
CDR3aa: CASSLGAAQETQYF

abundance: once
d_gene: TRBD1
j_gene: TRBJ1-1
v_gene: TRBV6-5
CDR3nt: TGTGCCAGCACCGTTACATCCAGGGGGGGGGTAGCTTTCTTT
CDR3aa: CASTVTSRGGVAFF

abundance: -
d_gene: TRBD1
j_gene: TRBJ2-3
v_gene: TRBV5-4
CDR3nt: TGTGCCAGCAGCTTGGCCGGGACAGGTTACACAGATACGCAGTATTTT
CDR3aa: CASSLAGTGYTDTQYF

abundance: -
d_gene: -
j_gene: TRBJ2-1
v_gene: TRBV5-6
CDR3nt: TGTGCCAGCAGCTTGAGGCTAGTGACACGAAATGAGCAGTTCTTC
CDR3aa: CASSLRLVTRNEQFF

abundance: -
d_gene: TRBD2
j_gene: TRBJ2-1
v_gene: TRBV9
CDR3nt: TGTGCCAGCAGCGTAGGGCTAGCGGGAGGTTCCACCTACAATGAGCAGTTCTTC
CDR3aa: CASSVGLAGGSTYNEQFF

abundance: -
d_gene: TRBD1
j_gene: TRBJ2-3
v_gene: TRBV19
CDR3nt: TGTGCCAGTAGCGCTGACAGGGGGAGCACAGATACGCAGTATTTT
CDR3aa: CASSADRGSTDTQYF

abundance: -
d_gene: TRBD1
j_gene: TRBJ2-7
v_gene: TRBV7-2
CDR3nt: TGTGCCAGCAGCACCCGGGACAGGGAAGGGCAGTACTTC
CDR3aa: CASSTRDREGQYF

abundance: few
d_gene: -
j_gene: TRBJ2-1
v_gene: TRBV6-6
CDR3nt: TGTGCCAGCAGTTACGAGGCGAGCTCCTACAATGAGCAGTTCTTC
CDR3aa: CASSYEASSYNEQFF

abundance: -
d_gene: -
j_gene: TRBJ2-2
v_gene: TRBV2
CDR3nt: TGTGCCAGCGTCCTAGACAGCGCGAACACCGGGGAGCTGTTTTTT
CDR3aa: CASVLDSANTGELFF